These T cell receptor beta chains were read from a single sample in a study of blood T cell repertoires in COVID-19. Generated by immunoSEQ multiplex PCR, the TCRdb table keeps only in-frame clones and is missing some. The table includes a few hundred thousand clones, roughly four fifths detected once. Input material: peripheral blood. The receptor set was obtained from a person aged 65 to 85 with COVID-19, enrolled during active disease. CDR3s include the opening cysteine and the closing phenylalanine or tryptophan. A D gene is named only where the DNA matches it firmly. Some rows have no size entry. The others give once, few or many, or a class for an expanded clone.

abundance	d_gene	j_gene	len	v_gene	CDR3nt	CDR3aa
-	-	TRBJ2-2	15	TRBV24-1	TGTGCCACCTTGCGGGGGCTTGGAAACACCGGGGAGCTGTTTTTT	CATLRGLGNTGELFF
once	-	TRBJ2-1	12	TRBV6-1	TGTGCCAGCAGTGAAGGGAGCTTTGAGCAGTTCTTC	CASSEGSFEQFF
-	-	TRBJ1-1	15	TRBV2	TGTGCCAGTATACTCGACTATGTCCGGAACACTGAAGCTTTCTTT	CASILDYVRNTEAFF
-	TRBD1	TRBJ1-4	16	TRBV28	TGTGCCAGCAGTTTAACCGGGACAGGGGTGTATGAAAAACTGTTTTTT	CASSLTGTGVYEKLFF
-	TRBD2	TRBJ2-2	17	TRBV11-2	TGTGCCAGCAGCTTAGTTAGCCTAGCGGGAATCACCGGGGAGCTGTTTTTT	CASSLVSLAGITGELFF
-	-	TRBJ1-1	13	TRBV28	TGTGCCAGCAGTCCAAACCGGAGAGGTGAAGCTTTCTTT	CASSPNRRGEAFF
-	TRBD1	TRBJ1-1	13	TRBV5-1	TGCGCCAGCAGCCCTGTAGGGGGCCTTGAAGCTTTCTTT	CASSPVGGLEAFF
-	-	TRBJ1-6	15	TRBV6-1	TGTGCCAGCAGTGAAGCGGCGGAAATTAATTCACCCCTCCACTTT	CASSEAAEINSPLHF
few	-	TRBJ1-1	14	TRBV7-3	TGTGCCAGCAGCTCGGACAGCTTGAACACTGAAGCTTTCTTT	CASSSDSLNTEAFF
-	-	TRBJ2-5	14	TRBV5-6	TGTGCCAGCAGCCACGGACAGTTCCAAGAGACCCAGTACTTC	CASSHGQFQETQYF
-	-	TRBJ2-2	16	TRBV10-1	TGCGCCAGCAGTGAGTCGACAGGGAGGTACGCCGGGGAGCTGTTTTTT	CASSESTGRYAGELFF
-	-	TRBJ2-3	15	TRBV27	TGTGCCAGTAATCTGAGAAGTCCTAGCACAGATACGCAGTATTTT	CASNLRSPSTDTQYF
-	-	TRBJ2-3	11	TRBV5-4	TGTGCCAGCAGCTCGACAGATACGCAGTATTTT	CASSSTDTQYF
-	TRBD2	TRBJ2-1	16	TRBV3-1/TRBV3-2	TGTGCCAGCAGCCAAGCCCTAGTGGCGGGGGGCAATGAGCAGTTCTTC	CASSQALVAGGNEQFF
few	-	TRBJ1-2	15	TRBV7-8	TGTGCCAGCAGCGAGGTGGAGGGGAAGGGGTATGGCTACACCTTC	CASSEVEGKGYGYTF
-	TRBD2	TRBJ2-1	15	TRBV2	TGTGCCAGCATCCTAGCGGGAGGGCCTGGAAATGAGCAGTTCTTC	CASILAGGPGNEQFF
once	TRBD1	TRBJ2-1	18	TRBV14	TGTGCCAGCAGCTTCCTCTCCCCCAGGGGGCGGATGATTAATGAGCAGTTCTTC	CASSFLSPRGRMINEQFF
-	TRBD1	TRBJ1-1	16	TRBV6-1	TGTGCCAGCAGTGAATTGATAGGGGGCATGAACACTGAAGCTTTCTTT	CASSELIGGMNTEAFF
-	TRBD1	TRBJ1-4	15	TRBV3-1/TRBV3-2	TGTGCCAGCAGCCAAGATGCCAGGGGGGAGGAAAAACTGTTTTTT	CASSQDARGEEKLFF
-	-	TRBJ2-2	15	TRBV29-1	TGCAGCGTTGAATCCTCAGGGACGAACACCGGGGAGCTGTTTTTT	CSVESSGTNTGELFF
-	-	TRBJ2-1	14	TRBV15	TGTGCCACCAGCAGAGATTGGGGGCCCCCCGAGCAGTTCTTC	CATSRDWGPPEQFF
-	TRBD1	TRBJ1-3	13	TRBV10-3	TGTGCCATCGACAGGGGAAATGGAAACACCATATATTTT	CAIDRGNGNTIYF
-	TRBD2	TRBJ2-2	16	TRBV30	TGTGCCTGTCGACTAGCGGGAGTATCGTACACCGGGGAGCTGTTTTTT	CACRLAGVSYTGELFF
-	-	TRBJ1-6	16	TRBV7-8	TGTGCCAGCAGCTTCTTCCCGGGGAACTATGGGTCACCCCTCCACTTT	CASSFFPGNYGSPLHF
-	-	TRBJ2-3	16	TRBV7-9	TGTGCCAGCAGCTTAGTAAGCGGGTCGGGCACAGATACGCAGTATTTT	CASSLVSGSGTDTQYF
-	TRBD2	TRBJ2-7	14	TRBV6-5	TGTGCCAGCAGAACTAGCGGGAGTAGTTCCGAGCAGTACTTC	CASRTSGSSSEQYF
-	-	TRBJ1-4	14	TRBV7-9	TGTGCCAGCAGCCTAGGGCAGGGGAATGAAAAACTGTTTTTT	CASSLGQGNEKLFF
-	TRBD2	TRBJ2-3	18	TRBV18	TGTGCCAGCTCATCGGGGGCTCTAGCGGGAGGGCCGCCCGATACGCAGTATTTT	CASSSGALAGGPPDTQYF
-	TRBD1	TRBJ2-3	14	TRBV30	TGTGCCTGGAGTGTAGGGACAGGAACAGATACGCAGTATTTT	CAWSVGTGTDTQYF
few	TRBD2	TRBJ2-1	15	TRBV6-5	TGTGCCAGCAGTTACTCCGGGACTAGTCGCAATGAGCAGTTCTTC	CASSYSGTSRNEQFF
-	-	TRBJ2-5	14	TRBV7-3	TGTGCCAGCAGCACGGACAGTGGAAAGGAGACCCAGTACTTC	CASSTDSGKETQYF
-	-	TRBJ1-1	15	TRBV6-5	TGTGCCAGCTCATACAGGGACGGGACGAACACTGAAGCTTTCTTT	CASSYRDGTNTEAFF
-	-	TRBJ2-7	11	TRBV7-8	TGTGCCAGCAGCTCGGACAGCCAGCAGTACTTC	CASSSDSQQYF
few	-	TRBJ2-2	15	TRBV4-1	TGCGCCAGCAGCCAAGATCTGCGGGGAATCGGGGAGCTGTTTTTT	CASSQDLRGIGELFF
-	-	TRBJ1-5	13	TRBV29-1	TGCAGCGTTGAACAGGGGAACAATCAGCCCCAGCATTTT	CSVEQGNNQPQHF
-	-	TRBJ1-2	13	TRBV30	TGTGCCTGGAGGCTCGGACAACACTATGGCTACACCTTC	CAWRLGQHYGYTF
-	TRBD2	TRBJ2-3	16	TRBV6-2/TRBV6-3	TGTGCCAGCAGTATACGAAAACTAGCGGGAGGAGATACGCAGTATTTT	CASSIRKLAGGDTQYF
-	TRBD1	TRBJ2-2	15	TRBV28	TGTGCCAGCAGTTTGGGAGACAGGGCCGCCGGGGAGCTGTTTTTT	CASSLGDRAAGELFF
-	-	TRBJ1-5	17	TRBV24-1	TGTGCCACCAGTGATTTGAGGGCAGGGGATATATTTCAGCCCCAGCATTTT	CATSDLRAGDIFQPQHF
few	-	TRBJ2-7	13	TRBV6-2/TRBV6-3	TGTGCCAGCAGCCCCGAGGAGGGGTACGAGCAGTACTTC	CASSPEEGYEQYF
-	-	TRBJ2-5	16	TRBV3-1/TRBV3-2	TGTGCCAGCAGCCAACCCTCCCGGGGGGCGCGGGAGACCCAGTACTTC	CASSQPSRGARETQYF
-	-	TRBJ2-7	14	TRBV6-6	TGTGCCAGCAGTTACTCGGACTCCCCCTACGAGCAGTACTTC	CASSYSDSPYEQYF
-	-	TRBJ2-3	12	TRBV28	TGTGCCAGCACTTTAACGGGATATACGCAGTATTTT	CASTLTGYTQYF
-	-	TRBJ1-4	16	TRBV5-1	TGCGCCAGCAGCTTGGCCGTCAGGGGAACTAATGAAAAACTGTTTTTT	CASSLAVRGTNEKLFF
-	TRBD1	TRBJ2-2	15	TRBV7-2	TGTGCCAGCAGCTCCGGGACAGGAAACACCGGGGAGCTGTTTTTT	CASSSGTGNTGELFF